Below, 2 T cell receptor beta chains from the same sample are listed, as sequenced in a study of blood T cell repertoires in COVID-19. Method: immunoSEQ multiplex PCR; TCRdb's copy keeps in-frame clones and lacks some. Of over 60,000 clones in the sample, approximately 90% were seen once. Sequenced material: peripheral blood. Receptors originate from a man in his 70s with active or convalescent COVID-19.

This chain joins TRBV5-4 and TRBJ2-1, with 13 bases fitting TRBD2. Germline V lookup: CDR1 SGHNT, CDR2 YYREEE (reference sequence). Trimming cost V 0 bases and J 0 bases; bases outside gene matches: 0. The CDR3 consists of 17 residues. The CDR3 spells CASSLGTSGSSYNEQFF. CDR3 bases: TGTGCCAGCAGCTTGGGGACTAGCGGGAGCTCCTACAATGAGCAGTTCTTC.

The chain is built from TRBV5-4 and TRBJ2-6; 15 bases fit TRBD2. V was clipped by 5 bases and J by 2 bases; unmatched bases: 5. CDR3 length: 18 amino acids. Germline values: CDR1 SGHNT, CDR2 YYREEE (reference sequence). The CDR3 DNA reads as TGTGCCAGCAGTTCCGGACTAGCGGGAGGGACTGGGGCCAACGTCCTGACTTTC. It codes for CASSSGLAGGTGANVLTF.